This TCR beta chain comes out of a study of CD8+ T cells in alopecia areata. Trimming removed 7 bases from V and 6 bases from J; junction bases left unmatched: 3. This CDR3 is 12 amino acids long. Germline assignment: CDR1 SQVTM and CDR2 ANQGSEA. Extraction and reverse transcription of RNA yielded cDNA as the sequencing template. TCRdb's copy holds only in-frame clones and misses some; the assay was immunoSEQ multiplex PCR. The sample has about 210,000 clones, 35% to 45% seen once. Treatment defined: oral pan-JAK inhibitor, 5-10 mg twice daily. The sequenced sample was CD4+ T cells sorted from blood, obtained around week 30, from a patient treated with tofacitinib. The sequence was collected from a human donor with alopecia areata. The chain has TRBV29-1 and TRBJ1-4; the match to TRBD1 covers 9 bases. CDR3 coding DNA: TGCAGCGGTCGGGACAGGGATGAAAAACTGTTTTTT. Translated, it gives CSGRDRDEKLFF.